Below, one T cell receptor (beta chain) is given with its context. This record belongs to a study of T cells after yellow fever vaccination. Each CDR3 protein gets one entry after TCRdb re-called the 5' RACE reads with MiXCR. This table has a few hundred thousand distinct CDR3 sequences, approximately 4% appearing once. The sample was PBMCs, taken 5 days after the yellow fever booster vaccination. This receptor was obtained from a man aged 18 to 35 who received the YFV17D yellow fever vaccine.

CDR3 residues: CASSPDQGQPQHF. The CDR3 DNA reads TGTGCCAGCAGCCCAGATCAGGGTCAGCCCCAGCATTTT. V and J are TRBV5-4 and TRBJ1-5; tentatively, D is TRBD1 (5 bases). The CDR3 covers 13 residues. V shed 4 bases and J shed 6 bases, with 11 bases lying between them. Germline CDR1 and CDR2: SGHNT and YYREEE (reference sequence).